This T cell receptor (beta chain) was profiled in a study of T cell responses to AZD1222 COVID-19 vaccine. With V trimmed by 5 bases and J by 8 bases, 4 bases remained unmatched. This CDR3 has 13 residues. Per the germline V gene, CDR1 is MNHEY and CDR2 is SVGAGI. Sequencing used immunoSEQ multiplex PCR; TCRdb keeps in-frame clones, though not all of them. Altogether 160,000 or so clones are present, roughly 90% being singletons, with the ten largest covering around 5.5%. The sequence was collected from an adult in good health. This sequence joins TRBV6-5 and TRBJ2-4; 9 bases are a match to TRBD1. The sample in question was peripheral blood, obtained on day 0 of AZD1222 vaccination. The CDR3 nucleotides read TGTGCCAGCAGTCCCCGGGACAGGGACATTCAGTACTTC. Translating it yields CASSPRDRDIQYF.